The source of this TCR beta chain is a study of blood T cell repertoires in COVID-19. In the original analysis: How many nucleated cells were present was estimated from reference gene primer amplification. Clones were read by immunoSEQ multiplex PCR, and TCRdb kept only the in-frame ones, dropping some. That table gives V, J and clone size, and the DNA gave D and trimming. The sample includes 200,000 or so clones, around 86% of them seen just once. The clonotype originates from a man between 50 and 59 years old with acute or convalescent COVID-19. The sequenced sample was peripheral blood.

The CDR3 sequence is CASSFIYNQPQHF. The CDR3 nucleotides read TGTGCCAGCAGCTTTATATACAATCAGCCCCAGCATTTT. J is TRBJ1-5 and V is TRBV5-8; D not certain. This CDR3 contains 13 residues. Germline values: CDR1 SGHTS, CDR2 YDEGEE. With 2 bases removed from V and 3 bases from J, the gap between germline ends came to 6 bases.